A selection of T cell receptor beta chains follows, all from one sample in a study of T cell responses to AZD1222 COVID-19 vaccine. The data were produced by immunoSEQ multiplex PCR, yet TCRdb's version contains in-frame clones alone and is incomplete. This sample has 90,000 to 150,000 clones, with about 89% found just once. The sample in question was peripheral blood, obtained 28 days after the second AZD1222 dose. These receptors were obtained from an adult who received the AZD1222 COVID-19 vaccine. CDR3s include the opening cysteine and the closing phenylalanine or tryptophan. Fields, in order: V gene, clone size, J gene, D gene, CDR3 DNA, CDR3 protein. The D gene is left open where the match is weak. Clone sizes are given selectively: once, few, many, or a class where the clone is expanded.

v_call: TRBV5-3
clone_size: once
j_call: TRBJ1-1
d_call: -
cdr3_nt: TGTGCCAGACCTTATGGGACGGTGTCGGAAGCTTTCTTT
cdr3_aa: CARPYGTVSEAFF

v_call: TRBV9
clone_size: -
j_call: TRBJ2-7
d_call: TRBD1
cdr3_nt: TGTGCCAGCAGCGTGTCTGGACAGGTAGTTTACGAGCAGTACTTC
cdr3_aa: CASSVSGQVVYEQYF

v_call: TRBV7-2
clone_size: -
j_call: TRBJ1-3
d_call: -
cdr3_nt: TGTGCCAGCAGCTTAGGGTATAGGGGGGCGATTGGAAACACCATATATTTT
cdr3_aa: CASSLGYRGAIGNTIYF

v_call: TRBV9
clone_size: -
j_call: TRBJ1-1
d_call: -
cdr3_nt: TGTGCCAGCAGTCCGGACGGGAACACTGAAGCTTTCTTT
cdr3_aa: CASSPDGNTEAFF

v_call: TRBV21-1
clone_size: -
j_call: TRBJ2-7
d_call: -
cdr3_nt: TGTGCCAGCAGCAAAGAGGGACAGGGGGCAAGCGAGCAGTACTTC
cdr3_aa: CASSKEGQGASEQYF

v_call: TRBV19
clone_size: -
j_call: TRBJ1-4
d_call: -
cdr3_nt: TGTGCCAGTAGGGACAGTTCGACTAATGAAAAACTGTTTTTT
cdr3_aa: CASRDSSTNEKLFF

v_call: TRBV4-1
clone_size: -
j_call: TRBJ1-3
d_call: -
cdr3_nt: TGCGCCAGCAGCTCAAGAGGTGGAAACACCATATATTTT
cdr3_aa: CASSSRGGNTIYF

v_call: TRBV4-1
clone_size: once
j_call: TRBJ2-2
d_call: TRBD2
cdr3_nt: TGCGCCAGCAGCTCGTCTAGCGGGAGCACCGGGGAGCTGTTTTTT
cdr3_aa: CASSSSSGSTGELFF

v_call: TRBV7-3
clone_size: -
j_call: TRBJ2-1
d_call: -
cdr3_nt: TGTGCCAGCAGCTCCAAGTTGTCCTACAATGAGCAGTTCTTC
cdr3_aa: CASSSKLSYNEQFF

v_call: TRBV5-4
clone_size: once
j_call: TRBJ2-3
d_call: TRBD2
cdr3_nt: TGTGCCAGCAGCCCTGGCGGACTAGCGGTTCGAGATACGCAGTATTTT
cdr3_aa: CASSPGGLAVRDTQYF

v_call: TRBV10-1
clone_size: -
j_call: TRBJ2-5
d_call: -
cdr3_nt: TGCGCCAGCAGTGATCGTGACAGAACCCCCCAAGAGACCCAGTACTTC
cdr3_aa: CASSDRDRTPQETQYF

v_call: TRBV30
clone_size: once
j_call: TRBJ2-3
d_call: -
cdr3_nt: TGTGCCTGGAGTGTACGCAGCGTGCCAGGGACGCAGTATTTT
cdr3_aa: CAWSVRSVPGTQYF

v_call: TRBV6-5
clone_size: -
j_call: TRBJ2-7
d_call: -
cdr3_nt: TGTGCCAGCAGTTACTCGACGTCAGGGAAGTACGAGCAGTACTTC
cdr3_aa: CASSYSTSGKYEQYF

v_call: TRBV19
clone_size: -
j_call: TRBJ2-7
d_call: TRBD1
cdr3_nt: TGTGCCAGTAGTGACGGACAGGTAGCCGTTTACGAGCAGTACTTC
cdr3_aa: CASSDGQVAVYEQYF

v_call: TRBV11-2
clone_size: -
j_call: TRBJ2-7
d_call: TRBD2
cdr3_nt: TGTGCCAGCAGCCCTCGGACTAGCGGGAGTTGGAACTACGAGCAGTACTTC
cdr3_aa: CASSPRTSGSWNYEQYF

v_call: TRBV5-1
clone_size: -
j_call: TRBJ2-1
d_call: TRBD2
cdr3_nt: TGCGCCAGCAGCAATAGCGGGGGGGCCATGGGGCAGTTCTTC
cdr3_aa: CASSNSGGAMGQFF

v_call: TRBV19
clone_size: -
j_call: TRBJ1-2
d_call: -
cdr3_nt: TGTGCCACCCTAGGAGAAGTTCCTCTGCGAGGCTACACCTTC
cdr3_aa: CATLGEVPLRGYTF

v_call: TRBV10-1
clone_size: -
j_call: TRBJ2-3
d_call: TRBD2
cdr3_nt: TGCGCCAGCAGCGGGGGGTGGACAGATACGCAGTATTTT
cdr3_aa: CASSGGWTDTQYF

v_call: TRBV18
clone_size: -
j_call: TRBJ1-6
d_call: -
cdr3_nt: TGTGCCAGCTCACCGTCCAGGGACTCACCCCTCCACTTT
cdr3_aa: CASSPSRDSPLHF

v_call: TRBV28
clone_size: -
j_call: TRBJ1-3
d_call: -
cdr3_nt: TGTGCCAGCAGACTTAGAAACACCATATATTTT
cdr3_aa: CASRLRNTIYF

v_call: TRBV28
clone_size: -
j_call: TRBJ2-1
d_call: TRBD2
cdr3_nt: TGTGCCAGCTCAGCGGGGGGGATGTACAATGAGCAGTTCTTC
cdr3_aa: CASSAGGMYNEQFF

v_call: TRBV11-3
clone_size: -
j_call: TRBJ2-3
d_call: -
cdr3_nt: TGTGCCAGCAGAAGGGGGGGCGAGTCAGATACGCAGTATTTT
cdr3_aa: CASRRGGESDTQYF

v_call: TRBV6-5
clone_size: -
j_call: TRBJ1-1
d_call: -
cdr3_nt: TGTGCCAGCAGTTTTGGTATTAACACTGAAGCTTTCTTT
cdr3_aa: CASSFGINTEAFF

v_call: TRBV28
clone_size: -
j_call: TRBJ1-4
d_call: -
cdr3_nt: TGTGCCAGCAGCGAGGGGAGTGCAACTAATGAAAAACTGTTTTTT
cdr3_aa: CASSEGSATNEKLFF

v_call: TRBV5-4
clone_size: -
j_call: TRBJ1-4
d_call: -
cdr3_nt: TGTGCCAGCAGCTTGGCGGGGTTTGCAACTAATGAAAAACTGTTTTTT
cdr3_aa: CASSLAGFATNEKLFF

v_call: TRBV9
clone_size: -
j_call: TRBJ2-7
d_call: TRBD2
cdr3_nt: TGTGCCAGCGGGATCGGGGGGACCTACGAGCAGTACTTC
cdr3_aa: CASGIGGTYEQYF

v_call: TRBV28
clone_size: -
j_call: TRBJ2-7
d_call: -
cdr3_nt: TGTGCCAGCAGGGAAAACCGCGAGCAGTACTTC
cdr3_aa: CASRENREQYF

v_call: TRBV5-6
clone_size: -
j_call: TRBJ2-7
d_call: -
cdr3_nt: TGTGCCAGCAGCTTTGAACTCGAGCAGTACTTC
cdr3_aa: CASSFELEQYF

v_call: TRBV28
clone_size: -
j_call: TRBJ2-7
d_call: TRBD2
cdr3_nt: TGTGCCAGCAGTCCACCCCCCGGGACTAGCGGGAGGGGGGACGAGCAGTACTTC
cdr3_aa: CASSPPPGTSGRGDEQYF